This T cell receptor (beta chain) was identified during a study of post-analysis software for immune sequencing data. Overall study findings and caveats: In patients, about 5 TRBV segments were more frequent than in controls, with TRBV5-6, TRBV5-1 and TRBV20-1 among them. By F measure, samples from a shared preparation batch strongly co-clustered.

TCR beta cDNA libraries had unique molecular identifiers. TCRdb re-called the PCR reads with MiXCR, one entry per CDR3 protein. The profile covers approximately 730,000 distinct CDR3 sequences, with about 45% appearing a single time and around 4.7% taken by the ten largest. This clonotype was seen only a few times. Its antigen is as yet unknown. Germline CDR1 MNHEY, CDR2 SVGEGT. Trimming stripped 6 bases from V and 5 bases from J, with 10 bases between. The CDR3 loop spans 12 amino acids. This TCR came from a girl aged 10 to 17 with multiple sclerosis. This chain joins TRBV6-2 or TRBV6-3 and TRBJ1-1; D ambiguous. The sequencing sample was made of blood. DNA for the CDR3: TGTGCCAGCAGCTATGATATTACTGAAGCTTTCTTT. The encoded protein is CASSYDITEAFF.